This T cell receptor beta chain was recovered during a study of T cell responses to AZD1222 COVID-19 vaccine. Looked up from germline, CDR1 is MNHNY and CDR2 is SVGAGI (reference sequence). V gave up 4 bases and J gave up 10 bases, with 9 bases separating them. The CDR3 runs 11 residues. Data came from immunoSEQ multiplex PCR; TCRdb stores just in-frame clones and leaves some out. The sample contains approximately 74,000 clones, about 84% of which appear only once. V gene TRBV6-6 combines with J gene TRBJ2-3; D is possibly TRBD1 or TRBD2 (5 bases each). The origin of this receptor is an adult in good health. The specimen comprised peripheral blood, sampled on day 0 of AZD1222 vaccination. The CDR3 here is CASSLMGAQYF. The CDR3 DNA sequence: TGTGCCAGCAGTTTAATGGGGGCGCAGTATTTT.